This T cell receptor beta chain was captured in a study of early T cells in non-severe SARS-CoV-2 infection. One entry per CDR3 protein results from TCRdb running MiXCR on the 5' RACE reads. The table includes some 49,000 distinct CDR3 sequences, around 8% detected once. This clonotype has a handful of counts. Germline V gives CDR1 KGHDR, CDR2 SFDVKD. V gave up 3 bases and J gave up 14 bases; unmatched junction bases: 8. The CDR3 is made up of 13 amino acids. The clonotype comes from an adult who was a healthcare worker with PCR-confirmed SARS-CoV-2 infection or an uninfected control (not recorded which). The chain combines TRBV24-1 with TRBJ2-1; 8 positions match TRBD1. Sequenced input: whole blood. The CDR3 DNA sequence: TGTGCCACCAGTGATCTTAATGACAGGGGTGAGTTCTTC. Protein: CATSDLNDRGEFF.